This TCR beta chain was documented in a study of human T cells and chemical hapten exposure (dated by TCRdb to the early 2020s). Looking at the study overall: Libraries were combined into a pool for sequencing, and differences in TCR yield between samples came mainly from small differences in library volumes within the pool. Peripheral blood TCR repertoire changes were tracked in vivo in alopecia patients during primary and secondary sensitization to the hapten diphenylcyclopropenone (DPC). The paper as a whole reports these results and caveats: After repeated subsampling, the strength of the expansion versus patch-test correlation and the threshold at which it became significant changed. No change with DPC sensitization was found in the number of TCRs above 1 in 1000 frequency, and no evidence of global repertoire structure alterations was found.

Library preparation attached unique molecular identifiers to individual cDNA molecules for quantitative, reproducible TCR counting. For every blood RNA sample, sequencing covered both the TCR alpha and TCR beta chains. The original pipeline was this. A median of roughly 100,000 TCRs per sample was observed, with a range of roughly 23,224 to 700,000. V, J and CDR3 annotation of the TCR reads was performed with the Decombinator software suite. For the PS versus PT1 abundance plots, all samples were subsampled to the same number of TCRs (28,000). TCRs were defined as expanded if absent before sensitization and observed at least eight times at the 2-week time point. In TCRdb, the public reads were trimmed at Q25 with fastp and aligned with MiXCR, with productive beta chains retained. Rows merge per CDR3 protein into single entries with the most common DNA and genes. TCRdb, rather than the study authors, made the V and J calls. This sample lists more than 100,000 distinct CDR3 sequences; 8.5% to 9% were detected once. The leading ten clones occupy just over 1.4% of the sample.

The CDR3 numbers 16 residues from cysteine through phenylalanine. Kept here is only the CDR3 DNA, which spans 48 bases and is read in frame from base 1. V trim: 2 bases; J trim: 0 bases; unmatched bases: 3. In the germline V gene, CDR1 corresponds to SGHRS and CDR2 to YFSETQ. Unfractionated whole blood was collected in Tempus Blood RNA tubes, and total RNA was extracted from that blood. Five or six healthy volunteers acted as controls for TCR sequencing and had blood drawn at day 0, 2 weeks and 6 weeks. In its sample, this clonotype was seen a few times. No cognate antigen has been identified for it. Per-base quality was not reported, and no clone a single base away is much larger than it.

The sequenced sample consisted of whole blood. The rearrangement combines TRBV5-1 with TRBJ2-2, and 8 bases in between align with TRBD1. This sequence was found in a human donor in good health. Some clones in this sample may be carry-over from other donors' samples. Donor details come from another sample of the same person, matched by shared clones. The CDR3 sequence is CASSFGQGTNTGELFF. The nucleotide sequence is TGCGCCAGCAGCTTTGGACAGGGCACGAACACCGGGGAGCTGTTTTTT. Full variable domain (CDR3 extended with the reference TRBV5-1 and TRBJ2-2 proteins): KAGVTQTPRYLIKTRGQQVTLSCSPISGHRSVSWYQQTPGQGLQFLFEYFSETQRNKGNFPGRFSGRQFSNSRSEMNVSTLELGDSALYLCASSFGQGTNTGELFFGEGSRLTVL.